These T cell receptor beta chains were read from a single sample in a study of blood T cells in healthy people across ages. A single record per CDR3 protein comes from TCRdb applying MiXCR to the 5' RACE reads. The table records around 1,600,000 distinct CDR3 sequences, around 40% of them present only once. Material for sequencing was blood. These receptors came from a woman under 30 in good health. Both conserved end residues are part of each CDR3. D genes are given only for firm matches. Rows give clone size only sometimes, using once, few, many, or a class for an expanded clone.

V gene	clone size	D gene	J gene	CDR3 DNA	CDR3 protein
TRBV7-2	.	.	TRBJ1-5	TGTGCCAGCAGCATAAGGGGACGAAGCAATCAGCCCCAGCATTTT	CASSIRGRSNQPQHF
TRBV9	.	TRBD1	TRBJ1-5	TGTGCCAGCAGCTCGGGACAGTTGTATCAGCCCCAGCATTTT	CASSSGQLYQPQHF
TRBV12-3/TRBV12-4	few	.	TRBJ2-7	TGTGCCAGCAGTAACAGGTGGGGATACGAGCAGTACTTC	CASSNRWGYEQYF
TRBV9	few	.	TRBJ2-1	TGTGCCAGCAGCGTAGAACCCAGCTCCTACAATGAGCAGTTCTTC	CASSVEPSSYNEQFF
TRBV10-3	few	.	TRBJ2-1	TGTGCCATCAGTGAGGGTAGCTCCTGCAATGAGCAGTTCTTC	CAISEGSSCNEQFF
TRBV7-2	.	.	TRBJ2-7	TGTGCCAGCAGCTTAGTAGGTCCGCTCGAGCAGTACTTC	CASSLVGPLEQYF
TRBV6-5	.	.	TRBJ2-5	TGTGCCAGCAGTTACTCGATTGCTAGCCAAGAGACCCAGTACTTC	CASSYSIASQETQYF
TRBV15	.	.	TRBJ2-7	TGTGCCACCAGCAGAGACAACAGGTTAGACTACGAGCAGTACTTC	CATSRDNRLDYEQYF
TRBV29-1	.	.	TRBJ1-2	TGCAGCGTGCGGGACACTCAGTTCTATGGCTACACCTTC	CSVRDTQFYGYTF
TRBV29-1	few	.	TRBJ2-1	TGCAGCGTTGCGCAGCTCCTTTCTTACAATGAGCAGTTCTTC	CSVAQLLSYNEQFF
TRBV7-2	.	TRBD2	TRBJ2-7	TGTGCCAGCAGCTTAGCCCCAGCTAGCGGAACCTACGAGCAGTACTTC	CASSLAPASGTYEQYF
TRBV6-2/TRBV6-3	.	.	TRBJ2-7	TGTGCCAGCAGTTACTCCGAGACAGCGATTTACGAGCAGTACTTC	CASSYSETAIYEQYF
TRBV12-3/TRBV12-4	.	.	TRBJ1-2	TGTGCCAGCGTTCTGGGACGGGGTGGCTACACCTTC	CASVLGRGGYTF
TRBV30	.	TRBD2	TRBJ2-3	TGTGCCTGGACCGGATTGACTAGCGGCACAGATACGCAGTATTTT	CAWTGLTSGTDTQYF
TRBV5-1	.	.	TRBJ2-4	TGCGCCAGCAGCTTGGTGGGAGGCAGCGACAATGAGCAGTACTTC	CASSLVGGSDNEQYF
TRBV25-1	.	TRBD2	TRBJ2-3	TGTGCCAGCAGTGGACCGGGACTAGCGTGGGGGACTGGCACAGATACGCAGTATTTT	CASSGPGLAWGTGTDTQYF
TRBV24-1	.	.	TRBJ2-3	TGTGCCACCAGTGATCCCTCCTTCGGGGACACAGATACGCAGTATTTT	CATSDPSFGDTDTQYF
TRBV11-2	many	.	TRBJ2-5	TGTGCCAGCAGCTTAGACAGGATTAGCGGCCAAGAGACCCAGTACTTC	CASSLDRISGQETQYF
TRBV10-3	.	.	TRBJ1-6	TGTGCCATCAGTGAATTGCAATCCGGTTCACCCCTCCACTTT	CAISELQSGSPLHF
TRBV29-1	few	.	TRBJ2-7	TGCAGCGTCTTCCAGAGGAGCTCCTACGAGCAGTACTTC	CSVFQRSSYEQYF
TRBV5-1	.	TRBD2	TRBJ2-7	TGCGCCAGCCGCCGACTAGCGGGGGCCAGTTACGAGCAGTACTTC	CASRRLAGASYEQYF
TRBV7-9	.	.	TRBJ1-6	TGTGCCAGCAGCTCCGACAGCGGACCTCAAGGTGGATCACCCCTCCACTTT	CASSSDSGPQGGSPLHF
TRBV7-2	.	TRBD2	TRBJ2-3	TGTGCCAGCAGTCGTACGGGGGGGCCTGCAGATACGCAGTATTTT	CASSRTGGPADTQYF
TRBV5-1	.	TRBD2	TRBJ2-3	TGCGCCAGCAGCTTGATTCCCGGACTAGTAGATACGCAGTATTTT	CASSLIPGLVDTQYF
TRBV5-8	few	TRBD1	TRBJ2-2	TGTGCCAGCAGCGGATGGACAGGGAGCACCGGGGAGCTGTTTTTT	CASSGWTGSTGELFF
TRBV5-1	many	.	TRBJ2-6	TGCGCCAGCAGCTTGCCCTCTGGGGCCAACGTCCTGACTTTC	CASSLPSGANVLTF
TRBV20-1	few	TRBD1	TRBJ1-6	TGCAGTGCTAGACCCGGGACAGCGGGACCACCCCTCCACTTT	CSARPGTAGPPLHF
TRBV4-3	.	.	TRBJ1-2	TGCGCCAGCAGCCAAGGCTCGGGGTTAAACGACGGCTACACCTTC	CASSQGSGLNDGYTF
TRBV25-1	.	TRBD2	TRBJ2-7	TGTGCCAGCGGTTCCTCCGGCGCGGGAGGGTACGAGCAGTACTTC	CASGSSGAGGYEQYF
TRBV12-3/TRBV12-4	few	.	TRBJ1-2	TGTGCCAGCAGTTCCCCAGGGGTCGTTGGCTACACCTTC	CASSSPGVVGYTF
TRBV9	.	TRBD1	TRBJ2-7	TGTGCCAGCAGCGTAGCTGGGACAGGGGACTCCGAGCAGTACTTC	CASSVAGTGDSEQYF
TRBV4-3	.	.	TRBJ2-7	TGCGCCAGCAGCCAAGAAATGGCGAGTAGCTCCTACGAGCAGTACTTC	CASSQEMASSSYEQYF
TRBV12-3/TRBV12-4	few	.	TRBJ2-1	TGTGCCAGCAGTCCAATTGAAGGGGCCTCCTACAATGAGCAGTTCTTC	CASSPIEGASYNEQFF
TRBV27	few	.	TRBJ1-1	TGTGCCAGCAGTCTAAGACCCTCGAAGGGGACTGAAGCTTTCTTT	CASSLRPSKGTEAFF
TRBV20-1	.	.	TRBJ2-1	TGCAGTGCTAGACTAAGGCCTTGGGGGGGCTGCAATGAGCAGTTCTTC	CSARLRPWGGCNEQFF
TRBV3-1	.	TRBD2	TRBJ2-5	TGTGCCAGCAGCCAATCGTTAGCGGGGGGGCTCCAAGAGACCCAGTACTTC	CASSQSLAGGLQETQYF
TRBV29-1	many	.	TRBJ2-3	TGCAGTATCTCTAGTGGAATCACAGATACGCAGTATTTT	CSISSGITDTQYF
TRBV7-2	few	TRBD2	TRBJ2-7	TGTGCCAGCAGCTTAGGTAGCGGGAAGCAATACGAGCAGTACTTC	CASSLGSGKQYEQYF
TRBV13	.	.	TRBJ2-3	TGTGCCAGCAGCTTAGGCCCCCAACTGATCCCGGTTGCGCAGTATTTT	CASSLGPQLIPVAQYF
TRBV4-2	.	TRBD2	TRBJ2-1	TGTGCCAGCAGCCAAGATAGGGAGCGGGAGGGCGACAATGAGCAGTTCTTC	CASSQDREREGDNEQFF
TRBV29-1	.	.	TRBJ2-7	TGCAGCGCGGGGCGCGGCTACGAGCAGTACTTC	CSAGRGYEQYF
TRBV27	few	.	TRBJ2-1	TGTGCCAGCGGGAGTGGCAATGAGCAGTTCTTC	CASGSGNEQFF
TRBV7-9	.	.	TRBJ2-1	TGTGCCAGCAGCGTAGTACAGATAGATGAGCAGTTCTTC	CASSVVQIDEQFF
TRBV5-6	.	.	TRBJ1-1	TGTGCCAGCAGCGCGGGTGGAGTGTGGGCTTTCTTT	CASSAGGVWAFF
TRBV6-2/TRBV6-3	.	.	TRBJ2-7	TGTGCCAGCAGTTACGGGGCAGCCGGCACCTACGAGCAGTACTTC	CASSYGAAGTYEQYF
TRBV6-5	.	.	TRBJ2-5	TGTGCCAGCAGTGGTGGACAGAACCAAGAGACCCAGTACTTC	CASSGGQNQETQYF
TRBV4-1	.	.	TRBJ2-1	TGCGCCAGCAGCTACCCGAGCTCCTACAATGAGCAGTTCTTC	CASSYPSSYNEQFF
TRBV25-1	few	TRBD1	TRBJ2-1	TGTGCCAGCAACCAAGGGACAGGGGCTTCCTACAATGAGCAGTTCTTC	CASNQGTGASYNEQFF
TRBV15	once	.	TRBJ2-3	TGTGCCACCAGCAGAGCGCAGCACACAGATACGCAGTATTTT	CATSRAQHTDTQYF
TRBV5-1	.	TRBD1	TRBJ2-7	TGCGCCAGCAGCCTGGGACAGCTACCGAATGAGCAGTACTTC	CASSLGQLPNEQYF
TRBV7-6	.	.	TRBJ2-3	TGTGCCAGCAGCTTAGCGACGGGCCGTCGGACAGATACGCAGTATTTT	CASSLATGRRTDTQYF
TRBV5-5	.	.	TRBJ2-5	TGTGCCAGCAGCTTGGGCGGGTATGGTCAAGAGACCCAGTACTTC	CASSLGGYGQETQYF
TRBV20-1	few	.	TRBJ2-4	TGCAGTGCTAGGGACAACAAAAACATTCAGTACTTC	CSARDNKNIQYF
TRBV28	.	.	TRBJ1-5	TGTGCCAGCAGTCCGGGACCGCAGCCCCAGCATTTT	CASSPGPQPQHF
TRBV12-3/TRBV12-4	few	.	TRBJ2-3	TGTGCCAGCAAAAGGGCCGGGGATACGCAGTATTTT	CASKRAGDTQYF
TRBV20-1	once	.	TRBJ1-4	TGCAGTGCTAGAGATCGATGGCAGGGTGCAACTAATGAAGAACTGTTTTTT	CSARDRWQGATNEELFF
TRBV20-1	.	.	TRBJ2-7	TGCAGTGCTAGAGCGACTAGTAACTACGAGCAGTACTTC	CSARATSNYEQYF
TRBV4-1	.	.	TRBJ2-7	TGCGCCAGCAGCCAAGCTGGGTTCCCATCGGGGCAGTACTTC	CASSQAGFPSGQYF
TRBV2	.	.	TRBJ1-5	TGTGCCAGCAGTGTTGGGTATCAGGGACAGCCCCAGCATTTT	CASSVGYQGQPQHF
TRBV11-2	.	.	TRBJ2-7	TGTGCCAGCAGCTTCGGGGCGGTGACTAGCTCCTACGAGCAGTACTTC	CASSFGAVTSSYEQYF